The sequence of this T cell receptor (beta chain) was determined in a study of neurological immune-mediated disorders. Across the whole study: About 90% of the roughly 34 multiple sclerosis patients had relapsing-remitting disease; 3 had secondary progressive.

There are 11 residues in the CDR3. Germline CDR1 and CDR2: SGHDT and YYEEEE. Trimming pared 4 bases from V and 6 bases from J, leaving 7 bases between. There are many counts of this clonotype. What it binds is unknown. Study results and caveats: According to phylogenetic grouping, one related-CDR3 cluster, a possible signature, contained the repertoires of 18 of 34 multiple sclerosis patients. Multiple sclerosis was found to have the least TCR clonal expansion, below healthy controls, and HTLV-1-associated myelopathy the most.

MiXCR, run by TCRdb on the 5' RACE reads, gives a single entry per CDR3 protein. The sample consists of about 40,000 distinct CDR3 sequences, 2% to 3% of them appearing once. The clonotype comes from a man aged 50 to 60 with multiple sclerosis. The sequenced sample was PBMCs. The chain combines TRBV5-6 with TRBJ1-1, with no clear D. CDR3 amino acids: CASSTHSEAFF. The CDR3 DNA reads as TGTGCCAGCAGCACACACTCTGAAGCTTTCTTT.